This T cell receptor beta chain was recorded in a study of shared clonotypes between healthy human individuals. Measured with immunoSEQ multiplex PCR; TCRdb has only the in-frame clones, and not every one. The sample yields 650,000 to 750,000 clones, approximately 79% seen once. This clone was counted between two and nine times. The CDR3 spans 15 residues. Germline loops: CDR1 MGHRA, CDR2 YSYEKL. V was cut by 4 bases and J by 0 bases, with 11 bases left in between. The sequence was collected from a woman in her twenties or thirties in good health. Specimen: memory CD4+ T cells sorted from blood. As for subset: CD45RA-negative fraction. The chain uses TRBV4-1 and TRBJ2-3; D unresolved. The CDR3 region is CASSLNVGSTDTQYF. The DNA for the CDR3 is TGCGCCAGCAGCCTAAATGTCGGTAGCACAGATACGCAGTATTTT.